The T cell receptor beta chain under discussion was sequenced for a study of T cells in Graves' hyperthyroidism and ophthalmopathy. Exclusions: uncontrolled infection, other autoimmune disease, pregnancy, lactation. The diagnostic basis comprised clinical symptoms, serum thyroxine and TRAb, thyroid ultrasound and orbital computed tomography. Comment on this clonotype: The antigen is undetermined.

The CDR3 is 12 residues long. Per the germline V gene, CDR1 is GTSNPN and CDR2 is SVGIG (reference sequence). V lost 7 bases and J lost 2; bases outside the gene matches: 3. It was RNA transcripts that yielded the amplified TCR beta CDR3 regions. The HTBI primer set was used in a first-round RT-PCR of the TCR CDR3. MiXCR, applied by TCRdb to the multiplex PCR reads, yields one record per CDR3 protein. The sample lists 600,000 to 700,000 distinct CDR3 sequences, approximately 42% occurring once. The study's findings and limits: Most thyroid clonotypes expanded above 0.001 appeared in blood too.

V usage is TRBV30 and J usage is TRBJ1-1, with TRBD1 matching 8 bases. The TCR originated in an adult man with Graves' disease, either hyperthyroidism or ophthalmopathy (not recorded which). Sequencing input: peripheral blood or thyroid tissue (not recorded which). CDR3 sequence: CAYGQGNTEAFF. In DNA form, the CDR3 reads TGTGCCTATGGACAGGGAAACACTGAAGCTTTCTTT.